This TCR beta chain was observed in a study of T cell clonotyping in hematopoietic cell transplantation. Across the whole study: Recipients' pretransplant samples followed cytoreduction. Study-wide results and limits: After transplant, recipient diversity fell while pathologically expanded clonotypes grew through day 180. Few recipient clonotypes overlapped donors; over 95% were de novo at given depth.

As to time point: recipient sample about 28 days before transplant, after cytoreduction. Repertoires were generated with immunoSEQ multiplex PCR, while TCRdb's copy carries only in-frame clones and drops some. This table holds tens of thousands of clones, over 85% found once. The CDR3 is 12 residues long. V was shortened by 4 bases and J by 1 base, with 7 bases between the two germline ends. Germline V CDR1 and CDR2: GTSNPN, SVGIG (reference sequence). In the case of this clone: Its target is unknown.

The chain combines TRBV30 with TRBJ1-2; D not certain. The source was peripheral blood mononuclear cells, collected before stem cell transplant. This TCR derives from a man aged 35-49 years with chronic myeloid leukemia. Some clones in this sample may be carry-over from other donors' samples. CDR3 residues: CAWTLYNYGYTF. The CDR3, as DNA: TGTGCCTGGACCCTTTATAACTATGGCTACACCTTC.